The clone carrying this T cell receptor (beta chain) has ten or more counts. The antigen is not known. Time point here: newly diagnosed GD, antithyroid drugs for less than 3 months. PBMCs were the source of the RNA used for TCR sequencing. The data are from a study of regulatory T cells in long-lasting Graves disease. To make TCR beta libraries, researchers used iRepertoire HTBI primers and Arm-PCR of CDR3 regions. TCRdb processed the multiplex PCR reads anew with MiXCR; each CDR3 protein has one entry. The sample yields approximately 540,000 distinct CDR3 sequences, around 12% seen once. Notes on the study in general: Study was limited to peripheral blood, excluding thyroid tissue.

A further study also used this sample, focusing on T cells in Graves' hyperthyroidism and ophthalmopathy.

The sequences come from peripheral blood mononuclear cells (PBMCs), collected at new diagnosis, from a patient treated with antithyroid drugs. The receptor's source is a woman aged 25-40 years with Graves disease.

CDR3 loop: CAWQGLALNEQFF. The CDR3 DNA reads TGTGCCTGGCAGGGACTAGCCCTCAATGAGCAGTTCTTC. The V call is TRBV30, the J call TRBJ2-1; 9 positions agree with TRBD2. Germline values: CDR1 GTSNPN, CDR2 SVGIG (reference sequence). This CDR3 comprises 13 residues. V trimming: 5 bases; J trimming: 6 bases; junction bases outside the gene matches: 5.